This section outlines one T cell receptor (beta chain) sequence together with its context. The table came from immunoSEQ multiplex PCR; TCRdb's copy has only in-frame clones and leaves some out. The data show just over 70,000 clones, about 94% seen once. This sample was included in a study of technical replicates of blood from several donors. The CDR3 is made up of 14 amino acids. V lost 0 bases, J lost 4 bases, and 8 bases lay in between. In germline, CDR1 is SGDLS, CDR2 YYNGEE. The sequence was obtained from a human donor in good health. Material: T cells isolated from PBMCs. The chain couples TRBV9 to TRBJ2-1; D unclear. This CDR3 reads CASSVGGRYNEQFF. CDR3 nucleotide sequence: TGTGCCAGCAGCGTAGGTGGGCGTTACAATGAGCAGTTCTTC.